The rows below give T cell receptor beta chains drawn from one sample of a study of T cells in localized non-small cell lung cancer. This table comes from immunoSEQ multiplex PCR, and its TCRdb copy is limited to in-frame clones, with some not included. The data show around 96,000 clones, approximately 91% seen once. Here the sequenced sample was PBMCs, taken before any cancer treatment. All receptors come from a woman aged 40 to 75 with stage II squamous cell lung carcinoma. The CDR3 runs from the conserved cysteine through the conserved F or W. The D gene is left open where the match is weak. For some rows the clone size is stated as once, few or many, or as a class when expanded; others skip it.

length	D	size	J	V	DNA	CDR3
16	TRBD1	.	TRBJ1-2	TRBV18	TGTGCCAGCTCCCTATCCGGGGACAGTTATAACTATGGCTACACCTTC	CASSLSGDSYNYGYTF
12	.	.	TRBJ1-4	TRBV7-2	TGTGCCAGCAGCTTACCCTATGAAAAACTGTTTTTT	CASSLPYEKLFF
14	TRBD2	.	TRBJ2-1	TRBV14	TGTGCCAGCAGCCGACTAGCGGGATGGCTTGAGCAGTTCTTC	CASSRLAGWLEQFF
13	.	.	TRBJ1-4	TRBV27	TGTGCCAGCAGTTTTCAGGGCGCTGAAAAACTGTTTTTT	CASSFQGAEKLFF
16	TRBD1	once	TRBJ2-1	TRBV25-1	TGTGCCAGCAGTGCTCTGGGACAGGGGGCCAACAATGAGCAGTTCTTC	CASSALGQGANNEQFF
14	TRBD1	.	TRBJ2-2	TRBV30	TGTGCCTGGAACAGGGGATCTAACACCGGGGAGCTGTTTTTT	CAWNRGSNTGELFF
14	.	.	TRBJ1-6	TRBV6-1	TGTGCCAGCAGCACAGGGCCTGATAATTCACCCCTCCACTTT	CASSTGPDNSPLHF
14	.	once	TRBJ1-2	TRBV5-6	TGTGCCAGCAGCTTGGACGTTACTAACTATGGCTACACCTTC	CASSLDVTNYGYTF
15	.	.	TRBJ2-7	TRBV11-2	TGTGCCAGCAGCTCCCCTTCCGCTGGGACTTACGAGCAGTACTTC	CASSSPSAGTYEQYF
16	.	.	TRBJ2-7	TRBV2	TGTGCCAGCAGTGAGCACAGCCTCATTGGTTCGTACGAGCAGTACTTC	CASSEHSLIGSYEQYF
14	.	.	TRBJ1-1	TRBV11-2	TGTGCCAGCAGCCGTCCAGGATTCGACACTGAAGCTTTCTTT	CASSRPGFDTEAFF
13	.	.	TRBJ1-2	TRBV11-2	TGTGCCAGCAGCTCGAGGGGTGGCTATGGCTACACCTTC	CASSSRGGYGYTF
13	TRBD1	few	TRBJ2-2	TRBV9	TGTGCCAGCAGCGCGACAGGGACCGGGGAGCTGTTTTTT	CASSATGTGELFF
14	.	.	TRBJ1-2	TRBV5-1	TGCGCTAGCAGCTTGACGGATATCATCTATGGCTACACCTTC	CASSLTDIIYGYTF
14	.	.	TRBJ2-7	TRBV27	TGTGCCAGCAGTCGGGCAGGTTGGATCTACGAGCAGTACTTC	CASSRAGWIYEQYF
16	.	.	TRBJ2-4	TRBV18	TGTGCCAGCTCACCACCAGGGGCTATTTCCAAAAACATTCAGTACTTC	CASSPPGAISKNIQYF
14	.	.	TRBJ1-1	TRBV15	TGTGCCACCAGCAGAGGACAGATGAACACTGAAGCTTTCTTT	CATSRGQMNTEAFF
17	TRBD1	.	TRBJ2-6	TRBV4-1	TGCGCCAGCAGCCAAAAAACAGGGGGCGCTGGGGCCAACGTCCTGACTTTC	CASSQKTGGAGANVLTF
15	TRBD1	.	TRBJ1-4	TRBV6-5	TGTGCCAGCAGTCGCTCCGGGACAGGGCACGAAAAACTGTTTTTT	CASSRSGTGHEKLFF
16	TRBD2	.	TRBJ2-3	TRBV7-9	TGTGCCAGCAGCCCCCTGAATAGCGGGAGAGAAGATACGCAGTATTTT	CASSPLNSGREDTQYF
14	TRBD1	.	TRBJ1-3	TRBV27	TGTGCCAGCAGTTCTTGGGACAGCCTAAACACCATATATTTT	CASSSWDSLNTIYF
12	.	.	TRBJ1-6	TRBV5-1	TGCGCCAGCAGTTCCACAGGTTCACCCCTCCACTTT	CASSSTGSPLHF
15	.	.	TRBJ2-7	TRBV27	TGTGCCAGCAGTTTCTACCTAGGTAGCTCCTACGAGCAGTACTTC	CASSFYLGSSYEQYF
15	TRBD1	.	TRBJ1-2	TRBV28	TGTGCCAGCAGCCTTACGCCGGGGGACAGGGGTGGCTACACCTTC	CASSLTPGDRGGYTF
14	.	.	TRBJ1-2	TRBV5-1	TGCGCCAGCGGGTCAAGCGGGGAGGTAACGGGCTACACCTTC	CASGSSGEVTGYTF
16	TRBD2	few	TRBJ2-3	TRBV7-8	TGTGCCAGCAGCTCGCGACTAGCGGGGAAAGCGGATACGCAGTATTTT	CASSSRLAGKADTQYF
16	TRBD1	.	TRBJ2-5	TRBV6-6	TGTGCCAGCAGCCTCAAATCCGGGACAGAAAAAGAGACCCAGTACTTC	CASSLKSGTEKETQYF
14	TRBD1	.	TRBJ1-1	TRBV6-6	TGTGCCAGCAATACTAACTCAGGGGGCCAGGAAGCTTTCTTT	CASNTNSGGQEAFF
15	.	.	TRBJ1-5	TRBV6-1	TGTGCCAGCAGTGAAAACCCCAGGATCCATCAGCCCCAGCATTTT	CASSENPRIHQPQHF
14	TRBD1	.	TRBJ2-7	TRBV29-1	TGCAGCGTTGTTCTCAGGGGGTCAGCCTACGAGCAGTACTTC	CSVVLRGSAYEQYF
15	TRBD1	.	TRBJ2-5	TRBV5-1	TGCGCCAGCAGCACCCGGACAGGGCAATCGGGGACCCAGTACTTC	CASSTRTGQSGTQYF
16	.	.	TRBJ2-2	TRBV5-6	TGTGCCAGCTCCGAGGGAGGTGGGAGTGTAACCGGGGAGCTGTTTTTT	CASSEGGGSVTGELFF
15	.	.	TRBJ2-4	TRBV14	TGTGCCAGCAGTTTCCAGGGAGGAGTCAAAAACATTCAGTACTTC	CASSFQGGVKNIQYF
13	TRBD1	.	TRBJ1-1	TRBV6-4	TGTGCCAGCAGTGATCGTTGGGACAGCACGGCTTTCTTT	CASSDRWDSTAFF
15	TRBD1	.	TRBJ2-1	TRBV7-9	TGTGCCAGCAGCTCAGGACAGGGGGTATTTCATGAGCAGTTCTTC	CASSSGQGVFHEQFF